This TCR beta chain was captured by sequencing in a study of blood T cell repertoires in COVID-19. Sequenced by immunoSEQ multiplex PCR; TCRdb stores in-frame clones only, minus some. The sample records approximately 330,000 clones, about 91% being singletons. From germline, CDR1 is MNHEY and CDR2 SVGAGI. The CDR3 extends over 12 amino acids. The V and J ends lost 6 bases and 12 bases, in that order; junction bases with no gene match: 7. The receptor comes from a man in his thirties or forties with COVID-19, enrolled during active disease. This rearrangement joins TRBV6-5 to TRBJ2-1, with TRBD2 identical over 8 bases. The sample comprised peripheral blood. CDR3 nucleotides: TGTGCCAGCAGGACAGCGGGAGACGTGCAGTTCTTC. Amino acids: CASRTAGDVQFF.